This T cell receptor beta chain comes out of a study of blood T cell repertoires in COVID-19 (dated by TCRdb to the early 2020s). Broadly, across the study: Collaborator samples came from the United States, Italy and Spain and covered acute and convalescent phases of COVID-19. The material from the prospective study consisted of cDNA or gDNA derived from T cells, B-cell-depleted T cells, or PBMCs. The dataset comprised deeply sampled blood TCRbeta repertoires from subjects exposed to, actively infected with, or recovered from COVID-19. A freely available public database, intended as a resource for researchers studying the immune response to SARS-CoV-2, is where the repertoires were released. Samples were obtained from the ongoing ImmuneRACE study (first 160 participants) and from about 1,300 subjects provided by 6 global collaborators. The sample metadata nearly always contained a de-identified subject ID, COVID-19 status, age in years and sex. Where HLA class I and class II types were available, the types were taken from metadata supplied by the sample provider, not from assay-based typing. The paper's findings and limits, for the study overall: The quantity of clinical and demographic metadata differed by source and by participant and was supplied without curation.

Collaborating institutions collected whole blood in K2EDTA tubes following their own protocols. Collaborator samples were shipped for TCRbeta analysis as frozen whole blood, isolated PBMCs, or DNA extracted from either sample type. Comment on this clone: It lacks a known antigen. The record has no base qualities; no much larger clone is one base away.

The immunoSEQ Assay, a bias-controlled multiplex PCR, was used to amplify TCRbeta CDR3 regions from genomic DNA. As for the authors' bioinformatics: The number of nucleated cells in each sample was estimated by amplification of reference gene primers within the assay. To quantify the absolute abundance of each unique TCRbeta CDR3 rearrangement, sequence reads were collapsed and filtered. Productive Simpson clonality was computed per sample as the square root of Simpson's diversity index over productive rearrangements. Held by TCRdb, this immuneACCESS table contains in-frame sequences only and omits some clones. Under half of the omission traces to an unresolved V gene where checked; the cause of the rest is unknown. That table supplies the V and J calls and clone size; D and trimming were determined from the DNA. This sample lists hundreds of thousands of clones; 86% were detected once. Jointly, the top ten make up 1.4% of the sample.

This clonotype was obtained from a woman aged 30 to 39 with active or convalescent COVID-19. Material for sequencing was peripheral blood.

The CDR3: CASSPQGAYYGYTF. The DNA sequence follows: TGTGCCAGCTCACCACAGGGAGCGTACTATGGCTACACCTTC. The sequence links TRBV18 to TRBJ1-2, with no D gene named confidently. Including the terminal cysteine and phenylalanine, the CDR3 comprises 14 residues. Of all the DNA, just the CDR3 is kept, 42 bases in frame from base 1. The V and J ends are trimmed by 1 base and 3 bases, leaving 9 bases between them. The germline V gene gives CDR1 as KGHSH and CDR2 as LQKENI.